The clone carrying this TCR beta chain was counted a single time. Antigen unknown. This sample was included in a study of blood T cells in healthy people across ages. Study context: The capture of about one barcoded beta molecule per two T cells was achieved by template switching.

Findings of the study overall: Possibly confounding the expanded clonotype changes was the fact that donor CMV status was unknown. A conclusive naive versus antigen-experienced comparison was prevented by the unsorted PBMCs.

Alongside a J-beta primer mix, a sample-barcoded 5' primer served in a second PCR lasting about 7 to 12 cycles. From the 5' RACE reads, TCRdb called clonotypes with MiXCR, one entry per CDR3 protein. The sample includes fewer than 2,000,000 distinct CDR3 sequences, 30% to 35% of them seen just once. Germline-derived CDR1 and CDR2 are LGHDT and YNNKEL (reference sequence). The CDR3 is made up of 13 amino acids. V was pared by 4 bases and J by 3 bases, with 9 bases between. The rearrangement uses TRBV3-1 and TRBJ1-1; D gene ambiguous. The receptor was isolated from a woman in her twenties or thirties in good health. The sample comprised blood. CDR3 in DNA: TGTGCCAGCAGCCCCCGGTCAGACACTGAAGCTTTCTTT. This translates into CASSPRSDTEAFF.